Each of the 21 T cell receptor beta chains below was sequenced from the same sample in a study of T cells expressing NK-cell markers. TCRdb re-called the 5' RACE reads, yielding one record per CDR3 amino acid sequence without DNA. The data show 200,000 to 300,000 distinct CDR3 sequences, and the top ten clones hold roughly 4.2%. The specimen sequenced was blood T cells: a sorted CD56 or NKG2C T cell subset, CD4+ or CD8+ T cells, or bulk PBMC T cells (not recorded which). The source is a woman between 18 and 70 years old in good health.

The CDR3 loop is CASSPQGNEQFF. V is TRBV18 and J is TRBJ2-1. Germline CDR1 is KGHSH and CDR2 is LQKENI. The CDR3 is 12 amino acids.

V is TRBV12-3 or TRBV12-4 and J is TRBJ1-4. There are 15 residues in the CDR3. The CDR3 spells CASSLRSGGNEKLFF.

The chain carries TRBV7-2 and TRBJ2-1; with no DNA, the TCRdb D assignment of TRBD2 cannot be verified. The CDR3 runs 17 residues. CDR1 and CDR2 (germline): SGHTA, FQGNSA. The CDR3: CASSRSPGTRTYNEQFF.

The chain couples TRBV24-1 to TRBJ2-3; TCRdb indicates TRBD2, and absent DNA this call remains unverified. Germline V gene data show CDR1 as KGHDR and CDR2 as SFDVKD. The CDR3 loop spans 16 amino acids. The CDR3 loop is CATSVRTSGRTDTQYF.

This chain uses TRBV28 with TRBJ1-1; TCRdb designates TRBD1, a call that cannot be tested without DNA. The CDR3 loop spans 13 amino acids. Per germline, CDR1 MDHEN and CDR2 SYDVKM. CDR3 protein: CASTYPGVNEAFF.

The chain combines TRBV29-1 with TRBJ1-4; with no DNA, the TCRdb D assignment of TRBD1 cannot be verified. CDR3 size: 13 residues. In germline, CDR1 is SQVTM, CDR2 ANQGSEA. The CDR3 loop is CSVETGGTEKLFF.

This rearrangement joins TRBV20-1 to TRBJ1-6; TCRdb picks TRBD1, but there is no DNA to check that call. The CDR3 is 14 residues long. Germline values: CDR1 DFQATT, CDR2 SNEGSKA (reference sequence). CDR3 residues: CSARDQGINSPLHF.

The chain recombines TRBV6-5 with TRBJ2-1; as DNA is missing, the TRBD1 call by TCRdb cannot be tested. Germline V gene lookup returns CDR1 MNHEY and CDR2 SVGAGI. The CDR3 is 16 amino acids. The chain's CDR3 is CASSYSRTGGRNEQFF.

The chain has TRBV12-3 or TRBV12-4 and TRBJ2-7. There are 14 residues in the CDR3. The CDR3 is CASTLQGAPREQYF.

CDR3 loop: CSALRQEAFSYNEQFF. V gene TRBV29-1 combines with J gene TRBJ2-1; TCRdb reports TRBD1, a call that lacks DNA to check it against. The CDR3 contains 16 residues. Germline loops: CDR1 SQVTM, CDR2 ANQGSEA.

This rearrangement joins TRBV18 to TRBJ2-2; no DNA is available, so the TRBD2 call from TCRdb remains unchecked. The CDR3 extends over 16 amino acids. Germline values: CDR1 KGHSH, CDR2 LQKENI. This CDR3 is CASSPLTGGGTGELFF.

The genes are TRBV6-5 and TRBJ2-1; as DNA is missing, the TRBD2 call by TCRdb cannot be tested. Germline-derived CDR1 and CDR2 are MNHEY and SVGAGI. This CDR3 has 13 residues. CDR3 sequence: CASSYWQGGEQFF.

The CDR3 sequence: CASHKEGQGMYEQYF. The chain employs TRBV12-3 or TRBV12-4 and TRBJ2-7; the D call of TRBD1 rests on TCRdb alone, since no DNA is present to check it. The CDR3 contains 15 residues.

The chain employs TRBV6-2 or TRBV6-3 and TRBJ2-1. Germline V gene data show CDR1 as MNHEY and CDR2 as SVGEGT. This CDR3 contains 14 residues. This CDR3 is CASREEVFLSEQFF.

The J gene is TRBJ1-3, the V gene TRBV12-3 or TRBV12-4. CDR3 length: 15 amino acids. This CDR3 reads CASTYGQSSGNTIYF.

The genes are TRBV4-2 and TRBJ2-1; TCRdb reports TRBD2, a call that lacks DNA to check it against. Looked up from germline, CDR1 is LGHNA and CDR2 is YNFKEQ. The CDR3 is made up of 15 amino acids. CDR3 sequence: CASSPGTTTYNEQFF.

V is TRBV4-3 and J is TRBJ2-5; lacking DNA, the TRBD1 call made by TCRdb goes unchecked. This CDR3 contains 17 residues. CDR1 and CDR2 (germline): LGHNA, YSLEER. Here the CDR3 reads CASSPRLSGTGKETQYF.

The chain combines TRBV23-1 with TRBJ1-5. TRBV23-1 qualifies as an ORF whose function is uncertain. The CDR3 totals 16 residues. The CDR3 is CASSQSGGVQGQPQHF.

The V call is TRBV10-2, the J call TRBJ2-1; the TCRdb D gene call, TRBD2, has no DNA to confirm it. This CDR3 has 18 residues. The germline CDR1 and CDR2 sequences are WSHSY and SAAADI. CDR3 sequence reads: CASSRGLAGGGRGNEQFF.

The genes are TRBV5-1 and TRBJ2-1; the TRBD2 assignment by TCRdb is unverifiable without DNA. The CDR3 contains 15 residues. The germline V gene has CDR1 SGHRS and CDR2 YFSETQ. CDR3 amino acids: CASSLGLAGGHEQFF.

The chain combines TRBV3-1 with TRBJ2-5; TCRdb calls TRBD2, which cannot be checked without DNA. The germline V gene has CDR1 LGHDT and CDR2 YNNKEL (reference sequence). The CDR3 is 16 amino acids. This chain's CDR3 is CASSQEPAGGMETQYF.